This T cell receptor beta chain was obtained from a study of response to subunit inactivated influenza vaccine (dated by TCRdb to between 2017 and 2018). For the wider study: To follow how T cells responded to a trivalent subunit inactivated influenza vaccine, the researchers relied on deep quantitative profiling of the T cell receptor repertoire. What the authors observed across the whole study: The authors suggested that each seasonal influenza vaccination may recruit only a limited number of new T cells.

The library was built by means of RT-PCR. The data were produced on an Illumina HiSeq 2500. TCRdb reran the public reads through fastp at Q25 and MiXCR, keeping productive beta chains. Entries that share a CDR3 protein sequence are merged under the most common genes and DNA. In all, the sample holds 450,000 to 700,000 distinct CDR3 sequences, and around 15% of those were seen once. 11% of the sample is held by the ten biggest clonotypes. With respect to this clonotype: Its antigen has not been determined. Per-base quality was not reported, and no clone a single base away is much larger than it.

The CDR3 runs 17 residues from the cysteine to the phenylalanine. Only CDR3 DNA remains: 51 bases, in frame from the first base. Reading the germline V gene gives CDR1 MGHDK and CDR2 SYGVNS. Trimming removed 1 base from V and 0 bases from J, leaving 10 bases between the germline ends. The receptor's source is a man aged 50-59 years who received an inactivated influenza vaccine. Donor details come from another sample of the same person, matched by shared clones. Sequenced here: PBMCs from blood, sampled roughly 12 days after vaccination. The sequence is built from TRBV25-1 and TRBJ2-6; too little of a D gene remains to name it. CDR3 protein: CASSESPLVSGANVLTF. At the DNA level, the sequence is TGTGCCAGCAGTGAATCTCCCTTGGTCTCTGGGGCCAACGTCCTGACTTTC.